This T cell receptor beta chain was identified in a study of OX40 agonist ivuxolimab in advanced cancers. This CDR3 is 11 amino acids long. In germline, CDR1 is KGHSH, CDR2 LQKENI. V was shortened by 4 bases and J by 7 bases, with 5 bases between the two germline ends. Method: immunoSEQ multiplex PCR; TCRdb's copy keeps in-frame clones and lacks some. The table shows tens of thousands of clones, with around four fifths occurring only once. The specimen comprised CD4+ or CD8+ T cells sorted from blood, sampled in a trial of the OX40 agonist ivuxolimab. The receptor comes from an adult with an advanced solid tumor such as melanoma, head and neck, liver or kidney cancer. V is TRBV18 and J is TRBJ2-1; no clear D. CDR3 in DNA: TGTGCCAGCTCACGAGCTAATGAGCAGTTCTTC. This sequence encodes CASSRANEQFF.